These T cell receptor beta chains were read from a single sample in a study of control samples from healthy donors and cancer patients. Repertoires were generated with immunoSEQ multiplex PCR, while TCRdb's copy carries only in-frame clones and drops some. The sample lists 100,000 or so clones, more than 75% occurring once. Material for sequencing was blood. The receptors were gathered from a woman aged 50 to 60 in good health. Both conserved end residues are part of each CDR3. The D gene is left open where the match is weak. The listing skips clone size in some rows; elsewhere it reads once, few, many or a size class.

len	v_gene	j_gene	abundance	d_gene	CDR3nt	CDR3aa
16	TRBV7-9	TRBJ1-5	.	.	TGTGCCAGCAGCTCCCCGGCCCATAATAGCAATCAGCCCCAGCATTTT	CASSSPAHNSNQPQHF
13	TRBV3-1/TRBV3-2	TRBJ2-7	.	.	TGTGCCAGCAGCCTCGGGGCGCCCCTCGAGCAGTACTTC	CASSLGAPLEQYF
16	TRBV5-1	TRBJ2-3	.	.	TGCGCCAGCAGCGGGGGTGCGGGGGCCCGCACAGATACGCAGTATTTT	CASSGGAGARTDTQYF
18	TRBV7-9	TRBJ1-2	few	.	TGTGCCAGCAGCTTAAATGCGTACAGGGAGGCGACTAACTATGGCTACACCTTC	CASSLNAYREATNYGYTF
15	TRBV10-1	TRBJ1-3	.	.	TGCGCCAGCAGTGAGTCGGCGGGGCCTGGAAACACCATATATTTT	CASSESAGPGNTIYF
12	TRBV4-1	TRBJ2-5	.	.	TGCGCCAGCAGCCAAGATGGGGTTACCCAGTACTTC	CASSQDGVTQYF
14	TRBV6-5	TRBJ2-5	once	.	TGTGCCAGCAGTAGGCTCAGCGGACAAGAGACCCAGTACTTC	CASSRLSGQETQYF
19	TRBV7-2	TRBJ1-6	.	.	TGTGCCAGCAGGCCACAGTTCTCGAGGGGTAGGGACTATAATTCACCCCTCCACTTT	CASRPQFSRGRDYNSPLHF
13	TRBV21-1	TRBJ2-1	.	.	TGTGCCAGCGGAGGGGTTCTGACAAATGAGCAGTTCTTC	CASGGVLTNEQFF
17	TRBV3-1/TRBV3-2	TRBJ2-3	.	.	TGTGCCAGCAGCCAAGGAGGGTATTTGCGACGCACAGATACGCAGTATTTT	CASSQGGYLRRTDTQYF
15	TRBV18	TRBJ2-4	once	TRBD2	TGTGCCAGCTCCCCCTTGACTAGCGCGCAAAACATTCAGTACTTC	CASSPLTSAQNIQYF
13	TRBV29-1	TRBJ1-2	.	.	TGCAGCGTTGTGGGCAGGCTCCGCTATGGCTACACCTTC	CSVVGRLRYGYTF
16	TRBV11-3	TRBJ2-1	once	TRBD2	TGTGCCAGCAGCGAACGGGGCACGGGGGGCTACAATGAGCAGTTCTTC	CASSERGTGGYNEQFF
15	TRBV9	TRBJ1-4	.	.	TGTGCCAGCAGCCCGACGGCGAAAAGGGTTGAAAAACTGTTTTTT	CASSPTAKRVEKLFF
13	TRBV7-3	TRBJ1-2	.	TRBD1	TGTGCCAGCAGCTTTGGACAGGGCGATGGCTACACCTTC	CASSFGQGDGYTF
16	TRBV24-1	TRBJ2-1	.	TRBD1	TGTGCCACCAGTGACCTGACAGGGGCGCCCTACAATGAGCAGTTCTTC	CATSDLTGAPYNEQFF
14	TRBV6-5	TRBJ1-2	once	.	TGTGCCAGCAGTTACTCGCAGGCCAACTATGGCTACACCTTC	CASSYSQANYGYTF
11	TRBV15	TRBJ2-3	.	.	TGTGCCACCAGACAGACAGATACGCAGTATTTT	CATRQTDTQYF
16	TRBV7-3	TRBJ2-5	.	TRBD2	TGTGCCAGCAGCTTAATGGGACTAGCGGGCCAAGAGACCCAGTACTTC	CASSLMGLAGQETQYF
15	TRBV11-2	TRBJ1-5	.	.	TGTGCCAGCAGTGCGGGCGCCGGGAGCAATCAGCCCCAGCATTTT	CASSAGAGSNQPQHF
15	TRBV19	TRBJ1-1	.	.	TGTGCCACCGCATTGGGGGGGGCTCGGAACACTGAAGCTTTCTTT	CATALGGARNTEAFF
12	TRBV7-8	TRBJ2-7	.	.	TGTGCCAGCAGCTTAGGACATGGAGGGCAGTACTTC	CASSLGHGGQYF
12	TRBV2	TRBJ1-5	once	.	TGTGCCAGCAAAACACACTATCAGCCCCAGCATTTT	CASKTHYQPQHF
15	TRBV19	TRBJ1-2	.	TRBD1	TGTGCCAGTAGTCTCAGACAGGGCATGGGGTATGGCTACACCTTC	CASSLRQGMGYGYTF
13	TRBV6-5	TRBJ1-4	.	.	TGTGCCAGCAGTTACCTTAGAAATGAAAAACTGTTTTTT	CASSYLRNEKLFF
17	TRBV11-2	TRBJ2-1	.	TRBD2	TGTGCCAGTAAGCTAGCGGGAGCCCGGATTGGGTTTAATGAGCAGTTCTTC	CASKLAGARIGFNEQFF
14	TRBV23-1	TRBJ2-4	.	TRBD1	TGCGCCAGCAGTGAGACAGGGGCGGGAAACATTCAGTACTTC	CASSETGAGNIQYF
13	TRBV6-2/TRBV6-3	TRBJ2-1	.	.	TGTGCCAGCAGTTACTTGGCCTCCGTTGGGCAGTTCTTC	CASSYLASVGQFF
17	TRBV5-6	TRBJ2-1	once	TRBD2	TGTGCCAGCAGCTGGGGTGGGGCGGGAGAACATCGCAATGAGCAGTTCTTC	CASSWGGAGEHRNEQFF
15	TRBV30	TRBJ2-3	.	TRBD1	TGTGCCTGGAGTCCGGGACAGGGGAACACAGATACGCAGTATTTT	CAWSPGQGNTDTQYF
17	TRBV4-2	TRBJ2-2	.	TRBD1	TGTGCCAGCAGCCAAGGGCCGACAGGGCAGAACACCGGGGAGCTGTTTTTT	CASSQGPTGQNTGELFF
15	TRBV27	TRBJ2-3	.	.	TGTGCCAGCGCTTGGGACATTTCTAGCACAGATACGCAGTATTTT	CASAWDISSTDTQYF
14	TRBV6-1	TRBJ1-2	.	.	TGTGCCAGCAGTGAAACGGGGCGCACCTATGGCTACACCTTC	CASSETGRTYGYTF
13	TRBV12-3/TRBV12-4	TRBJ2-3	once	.	TGTGCCAGCATTGGCAGACGCACAGATACGCAGTATTTT	CASIGRRTDTQYF
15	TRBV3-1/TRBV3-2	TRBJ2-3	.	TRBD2	TGTGCCAGCAGGCGACTAGCCCAAAGCACAGATACGCAGTATTTT	CASRRLAQSTDTQYF
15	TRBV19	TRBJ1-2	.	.	TGTGCCAGTAGTATTCCAGGGTGGGGTGACTATGGCTACACCTTC	CASSIPGWGDYGYTF
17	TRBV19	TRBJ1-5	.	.	TGTGCCAGTAGTATAGATTATCTAGGCCAGGGCCATCAGCCCCAGCATTTT	CASSIDYLGQGHQPQHF